This TCR beta chain was retrieved from a study of T cell responses to AZD1222 COVID-19 vaccine. Whole-study findings and limits: There were mostly white British donors and more females than males, and clonal diversity was possibly underestimated.

Trimming removed 6 bases at V and 5 bases at J, with 10 bases between. Germline V lookup: CDR1 LNHDA, CDR2 SQIVND (reference sequence). This CDR3 is 13 amino acids long. TCRdb's table, derived via immunoSEQ multiplex PCR, lists solely in-frame clones and lacks some. Of some 130,000 clones in the sample, 70% to 90% were seen once. Concerning this clone itself: The antigen is undetermined.

The J gene is TRBJ2-2, the V gene TRBV19; tentatively, D is TRBD2 (5 bases). The clonotype comes from an adult in good health. The sample in question was peripheral blood, obtained on day 0 of AZD1222 vaccination. The CDR3 protein is CASRNPGTGELFF. CDR3 in DNA: TGTGCCAGTAGGAATCCGGGAACCGGGGAGCTGTTTTTT.